Presented here are 26 T cell receptor beta chains from one specimen sequenced in a study of blood T cells in healthy people across ages. Next came a second PCR, run for about 7 to 12 cycles, which used a sample-barcoded 5' primer along with a J-beta primer mix. MiXCR, run by TCRdb on the 5' RACE reads, gives a single entry per CDR3 protein. The table includes some 1.5 million distinct CDR3 sequences, 28% detected once. The sequencing input was blood. The receptors come from a woman aged 25 to 39 in good health.

In its sample, this clonotype was seen many times. The J gene is TRBJ2-5, the V gene TRBV3-1, with a tentative D call TRBD1 (6 bases). The CDR3 runs 15 residues. The V and J ends lost 0 bases and 5 bases respectively, with 13 bases between them. Germline CDR1 and CDR2: LGHDT and YNNKEL (reference sequence). The CDR3 reads CASSQDWTADETQYF. Here the CDR3 DNA reads TGTGCCAGCAGCCAAGATTGGACAGCGGACGAGACCCAGTACTTC.

This clonotype appeared a few times. One base away lies a much larger clone, so this may be a sequencing read error. This chain uses TRBV2 with TRBJ2-5; weak D call: TRBD1 (5 bases). The CDR3 is 16 amino acids. CDR1 SNHLY and CDR2 FYNNEI come from the germline V gene. V dropped 2 bases and J dropped 1 base, with 14 bases sitting between them. The CDR3 DNA reads as TGTGCCAGCAGTGAAAGATGGGGCAGGATCCAAGAGACCCAGTACTTC. Translating it yields CASSERWGRIQETQYF.

The chain uses TRBV5-1 and TRBJ1-5, with a weak D call TRBD1 (5 bases). The CDR3 length is 15 residues. The V gene's germline CDR1 is SGHRS and CDR2 YFSETQ. The V end lost 2 bases, the J end lost 5 bases, and 14 bases lay between the germline ends. CDR3 coding DNA: TGCGCCAGCAGCTTAGGAGGGGCCGAGGATCAGCCCCAGCATTTT. Its translation is CASSLGGAEDQPQHF.

Ten or more counts support this clonotype. J is TRBJ2-5 and V is TRBV20-1; D call uncertain. Near its end, the DNA agrees better with TRBJ2-7, so the J call may be wrong. This CDR3 region has 11 residues. From germline, CDR1 is DFQATT and CDR2 SNEGSKA (reference sequence). For the CDR3, the DNA is TGCAGTGCTAGGGTCGGCATCGAGCAGTACTTC. It yields the protein CSARVGIEQYF.

This clonotype was observed many times. The chain couples TRBV10-2 to TRBJ2-7; no firm D call. CDR3 length equals 13 residues. V lost 4 bases and J 0 bases, leaving 7 bases between the germline ends. CDR1 and CDR2 from the germline V gene are WSHSY and SAAADI. The CDR3 loop reads CASSVLSSYEQYF. CDR3 coding DNA: TGCGCCAGCAGTGTATTAAGCTCCTACGAGCAGTACTTC.

In its sample, this clonotype was seen a few times. The genes are TRBV7-3 and TRBJ2-1; TRBD2 aligns across 16 bases. Trimming cost V 4 bases and J 4 bases; bases outside gene matches: 7. Germline V lookup: CDR1 SGHTA, CDR2 FQGTGA. The CDR3 runs to 18 residues. The CDR3 loop is CASSSGTSGGARYNEQFF. Written as DNA, the CDR3 is TGTGCCAGCAGCTCCGGGACTAGCGGGGGGGCACGTTACAATGAGCAGTTCTTC.

The J gene is TRBJ2-3, the V gene TRBV12-3 or TRBV12-4, with TRBD2 matching 9 bases. The CDR3 spans 15 residues. The junction had 5 bases not matched to a gene; V was cut back by 5 bases and J by 2 bases. As DNA, the CDR3 is TGTGCCAGCAGTGCACCGGGACTAGCCACAGATACGCAGTATTTT. This codes for CASSAPGLATDTQYF.

V usage is TRBV5-1 and J usage is TRBJ1-2; tentative D call: TRBD1 (6 bases). V shed 4 bases and J shed 4 bases, with 20 bases lying between them. This CDR3 spans 16 amino acids. Germline lookup yields CDR1 SGHRS and CDR2 YFSETQ. The CDR3 DNA reads as TGCGCCAGCAGCGACTCCCCAGGGGTAAGATTCTATGGCTACACCTTC. Translating gives CASSDSPGVRFYGYTF. Full variable domain (missing parts from reference TRBV5-1 and TRBJ1-2): KAGVTQTPRYLIKTRGQQVTLSCSPISGHRSVSWYQQTPGQGLQFLFEYFSETQRNKGNFPGRFSGRQFSNSRSEMNVSTLELGDSALYLCASSDSPGVRFYGYTFGSGTRLTVV.

This sequence joins TRBV7-9 and TRBJ1-1, with D unresolved. The length of the CDR3 is 13 residues. CDR1 and CDR2 (germline): SEHNR, FQNEAQ (reference sequence). Trimming took off 5 bases at V and 1 base at J, with 8 bases between the two ends. The CDR3 sequence: CASSPPQNTEAFF. CDR3 in DNA: TGTGCCAGCAGCCCCCCACAGAACACTGAAGCTTTCTTT.

V gene TRBV20-1 combines with J gene TRBJ2-1; a possible D gene is TRBD2 (5 bases). The CDR3 has 13 amino acids. V shed 5 bases and J shed 8 bases, with 16 bases lying between them. Germline V CDR1 and CDR2: DFQATT, SNEGSKA (reference sequence). The chain's CDR3 is CSADAYGGDEQFF. The CDR3 DNA sequence: TGCAGTGCTGACGCCTATGGAGGTGATGAGCAGTTCTTC.

V usage is TRBV3-1 and J usage is TRBJ2-7, with TRBD1 as a possible D gene (6 bases). The V end lost 1 base, the J end lost 7 bases, and 14 bases lay between the germline ends. CDR3 length: 14 residues. CDR1 and CDR2 from the germline V gene are LGHDT and YNNKEL (reference sequence). CDR3 region: CASSQVTGSQEQYF. The CDR3 bases are TGTGCCAGCAGCCAAGTAACAGGGTCACAGGAGCAGTACTTC.

Concerning this clonotype: A much more abundant neighbour one base away suggests this may be a read error. This chain connects TRBV4-3 to TRBJ2-1, with 10 positions matching TRBD2. There are 15 residues in the CDR3. The germline V gene encodes CDR1 LGHNA and CDR2 YSLEER. V was clipped by 0 bases and J by 12 bases; unmatched bases: 8. The DNA for the CDR3 is TGCGCCAGCAGCCAAGAACCACTAGCGGGAAGTGGGCAGTTCTTC. It encodes CASSQEPLAGSGQFF.

This chain joins TRBV28 and TRBJ2-7, with TRBD1 matching over 10 bases. The CDR3 length is 13 residues. V trimming: 10 bases; J trimming: 6 bases; junction bases outside the gene matches: 9. Germline assignment: CDR1 MDHEN and CDR2 SYDVKM. The CDR3 region is CATRGTGALEQYF. DNA for the CDR3: TGTGCCACCCGCGGGACAGGGGCTCTCGAGCAGTACTTC.

This chain connects TRBV7-3 to TRBJ2-4; D gene uncertain. V was cut by 0 bases and J by 6 bases, with 6 bases left in between. CDR1 is SGHTA and CDR2 is FQGTGA in the germline V gene. There are 13 residues in the CDR3. For the CDR3, the DNA is TGTGCCAGCAGCTTAACGCCGAGAAACATTCAGTACTTC. This translates into CASSLTPRNIQYF.

The CDR3 loop is CSVPGLAGARADEQFF. DNA for the CDR3: TGCAGCGTCCCCGGACTAGCGGGGGCCCGCGCGGACGAGCAGTTCTTC. The rearrangement joins TRBV29-1 to TRBJ2-1; 13 positions match TRBD2. The J segment lost 10 bases and the V segment lost 6 bases, leaving 15 bases of the junction unmatched. This CDR3 contains 16 residues. Germline lookup yields CDR1 SQVTM and CDR2 ANQGSEA.

This clonotype was counted a few times. This sequence joins TRBV29-1 and TRBJ1-2; 12 nucleotides match TRBD1. V dropped 7 bases and J dropped 3; count of bases not matched to a gene: 9. CDR3 size: 15 residues. Germline V gives CDR1 SQVTM, CDR2 ANQGSEA. CDR3 region: CSAGTGGAGDYGYTF. The CDR3, as DNA: TGCAGCGCCGGGACAGGGGGCGCGGGGGACTATGGCTACACCTTC.

The chain carries TRBV10-3 and TRBJ2-5; 8 bases align to TRBD2. CDR1 and CDR2 (germline): ENHRY, SYGVKD. The CDR3 is 16 amino acids. The V and J ends lost 0 bases and 1 base, in that order; junction bases with no gene match: 4. The CDR3, as DNA: TGTGCCATCAGTGAGTCGACGGCGGGGGGCCAAGAGACCCAGTACTTC. It encodes CAISESTAGGQETQYF.

This clonotype has more than one count but fewer than ten. The V and J genes are TRBV4-2 and TRBJ2-5; TRBD1 aligns across 7 bases. CDR1 and CDR2 from the germline V gene are LGHNA and YNFKEQ. Trimming cost V 5 bases and J 2 bases; bases outside gene matches: 8. The CDR3 runs to 15 residues. As DNA, the CDR3 is TGTGCCAGCAGCGCTATAAGGGGACAGCAAGAGACCCAGTACTTC. This sequence encodes CASSAIRGQQETQYF.

This clonotype was found many times. This chain joins TRBV20-1 and TRBJ1-2; 7 bases match TRBD1. V lost 1 base to trimming and J lost 2 bases; unmatched junction nucleotides: 16. CDR3 length: 18 amino acids. The V gene's germline CDR1 is DFQATT and CDR2 SNEGSKA (reference sequence). CDR3 nucleotide sequence: TGCAGTGCTAGAGGAAAGGGAGGGGGCAAGATGGGAAACTATGGCTACACCTTC. It yields the protein CSARGKGGGKMGNYGYTF.

The V call is TRBV3-1, the J call TRBJ2-2; TRBD2 agrees at 10 bases. V was pared by 1 base and J by 3 bases, with 2 bases of the junction left unmatched. Germline V lookup: CDR1 LGHDT, CDR2 YNNKEL (reference sequence). The CDR3 spans 16 residues. The CDR3: CASSQGTSGYTGELFF. As DNA, the CDR3 is TGTGCCAGCAGCCAAGGGACTAGCGGATACACCGGGGAGCTGTTTTTT.

The chain uses TRBV6-2 or TRBV6-3 and TRBJ2-5; unclear D gene. The CDR3 contains 14 residues. The V end was cut by 2 bases, the J end by 1 base, with 8 bases between. Per the germline V gene, CDR1 is MNHEY and CDR2 is SVGEGT. DNA for the CDR3: TGTGCCAGCAGTTACAACGGACCCCAAGAGACCCAGTACTTC. Translated: CASSYNGPQETQYF.

The V call is TRBV5-1, the J call TRBJ2-3; D may be TRBD1 or TRBD2 (7 bases each). Germline values: CDR1 SGHRS, CDR2 YFSETQ. V lost 4 bases, J lost 5 bases, and 20 bases lay in between. This CDR3 has 16 residues. The CDR3 bases are TGCGCCAGCAGCCCCCAGGGGGGGCTTTTTGGAGATACGCAGTATTTT. This codes for CASSPQGGLFGDTQYF.

The chain carries TRBV6-2 or TRBV6-3 and TRBJ2-1; the match to TRBD2 covers 10 bases. The V gene end was trimmed by 4 bases and the J gene end by 3 bases; junction bases not matched to a gene: 6. CDR1 and CDR2 (germline): MNHEY, SVGEGT. This CDR3 is built from 16 residues. The CDR3 spells CASSWVLAGDYNEQFF. The CDR3 DNA reads as TGTGCCAGCAGTTGGGTTCTAGCGGGGGACTACAATGAGCAGTTCTTC.

The J gene is TRBJ2-3, the V gene TRBV12-3 or TRBV12-4, with 7 nucleotides matching TRBD2. V lost 6 bases to trimming and J lost 3 bases; unmatched junction nucleotides: 3. CDR3 length: 13 residues. CDR3 loop: CASRTSRTDTQYF. The CDR3, as DNA: TGTGCCAGCAGGACTAGCAGAACAGATACGCAGTATTTT.

This rearrangement joins TRBV7-9 to TRBJ1-4; D not certain. V was clipped by 6 bases and J by 8 bases, with 16 bases between them. Germline CDR1 and CDR2: SEHNR and FQNEAQ (reference sequence). This CDR3 contains 14 residues. The CDR3 spells CASRSGRPTEKLFF. CDR3 sequence (DNA): TGTGCCAGCAGATCGGGTCGACCGACGGAAAAACTGTTTTTT.

The genes are TRBV27 and TRBJ2-7, with 9 positions matching TRBD1. In germline, CDR1 is MNHEY, CDR2 SMNVEV (reference sequence). The CDR3 has 12 residues. With 9 bases clipped from V and 6 bases from J, the junction kept 6 bases outside the gene matches. The CDR3 is CASHGTGFEQYF. CDR3 coding DNA: TGTGCCAGTCACGGGACAGGGTTCGAGCAGTACTTC.